Sequencing of this T cell receptor (beta chain) was carried out in a study of blood T cells in healthy people across ages. Regarding the study as a whole: It was the long-lived donors that had more naive CD4+ cells and higher diversity than aged donors.

A sample-barcoded 5' primer and a J-beta primer mix were used in a second PCR of roughly 6 to 12 cycles. Through a template-switch adaptor with 12 random nucleotides, each cDNA molecule received a tag. TCRdb independently ran MiXCR on the 5' RACE reads; one entry per CDR3 protein. The profile shows about 1.4 million distinct CDR3 sequences, 59% of them singletons. Concerning this clonotype itself: Its antigen is unidentified.

Germline V lookup: CDR1 DFQATT, CDR2 SNEGSKA (reference sequence). The CDR3 totals 12 residues. Those donating, healthy Caucasian individuals from Russia, were aged about 6 to 90. The rearrangement links TRBV20-1 to TRBJ2-5, with D unclear. The DNA end lines up better with TRBJ2-7; the J call may be wrong. The TCR originated in a young man in good health. The sequenced sample was blood. CDR3 region: CSATVSSYEQYF. The DNA of the CDR3 is TGCAGTGCAACGGTCTCATCTTACGAGCAGTACTTC.